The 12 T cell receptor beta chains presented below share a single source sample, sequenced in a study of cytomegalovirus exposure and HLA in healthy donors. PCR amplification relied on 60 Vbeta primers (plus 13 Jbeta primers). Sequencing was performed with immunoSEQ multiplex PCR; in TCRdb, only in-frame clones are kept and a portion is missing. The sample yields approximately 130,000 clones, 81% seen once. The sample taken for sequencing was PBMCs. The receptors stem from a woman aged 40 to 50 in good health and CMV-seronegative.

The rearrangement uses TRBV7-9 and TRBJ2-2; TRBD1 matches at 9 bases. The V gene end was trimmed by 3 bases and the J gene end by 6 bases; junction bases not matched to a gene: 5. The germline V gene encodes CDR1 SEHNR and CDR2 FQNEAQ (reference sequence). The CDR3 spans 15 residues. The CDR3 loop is CASSLGTGRAGELFF. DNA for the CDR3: TGTGCCAGCAGCTTGGGGACAGGGAGGGCCGGGGAGCTGTTTTTT.

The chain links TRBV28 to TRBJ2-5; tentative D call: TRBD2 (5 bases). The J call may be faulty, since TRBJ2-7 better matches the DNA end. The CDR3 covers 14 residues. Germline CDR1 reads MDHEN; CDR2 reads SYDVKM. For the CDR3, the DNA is TGTGCCAGCAGTTTATCCGGGGATCTCTACGAGCAGTACTTC. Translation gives CASSLSGDLYEQYF.

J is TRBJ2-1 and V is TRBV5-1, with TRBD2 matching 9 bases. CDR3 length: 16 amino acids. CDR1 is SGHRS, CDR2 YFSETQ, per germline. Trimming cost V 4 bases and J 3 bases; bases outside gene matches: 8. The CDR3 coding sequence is TGCGCCAGCAGCCCGTTAGCGGGAGCTAACTACAATGAGCAGTTCTTC. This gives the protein CASSPLAGANYNEQFF.

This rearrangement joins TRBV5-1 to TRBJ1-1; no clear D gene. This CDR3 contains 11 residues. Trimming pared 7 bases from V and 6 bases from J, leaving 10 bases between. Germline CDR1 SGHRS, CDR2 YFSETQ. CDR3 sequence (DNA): TGCGCCAGCGTTGGACTCTCTGAAGCTTTCTTT. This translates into CASVGLSEAFF.

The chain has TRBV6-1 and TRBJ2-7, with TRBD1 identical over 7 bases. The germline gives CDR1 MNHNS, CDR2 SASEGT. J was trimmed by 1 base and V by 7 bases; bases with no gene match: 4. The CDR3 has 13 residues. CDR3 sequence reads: CASMTGRSYEQYF. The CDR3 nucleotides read TGTGCCAGCATGACAGGGAGATCCTACGAGCAGTACTTC.

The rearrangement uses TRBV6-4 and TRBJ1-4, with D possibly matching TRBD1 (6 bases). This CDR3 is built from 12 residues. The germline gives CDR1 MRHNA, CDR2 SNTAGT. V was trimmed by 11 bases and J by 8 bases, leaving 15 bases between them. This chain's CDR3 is CAGNSQGEKLFF. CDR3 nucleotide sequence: TGTGCCGGAAACTCCCAGGGGGAAAAACTGTTTTTT.

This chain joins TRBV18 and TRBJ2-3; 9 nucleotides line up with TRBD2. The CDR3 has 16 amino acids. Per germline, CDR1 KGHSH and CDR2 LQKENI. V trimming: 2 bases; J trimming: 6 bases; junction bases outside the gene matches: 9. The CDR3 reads CASSPGSAGGQDTQYF. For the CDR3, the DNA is TGTGCCAGCTCACCAGGGAGCGCGGGGGGGCAGGATACGCAGTATTTT. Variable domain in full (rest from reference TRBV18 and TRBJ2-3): NAGVMQNPRHLVRRRGQEARLRCSPMKGHSHVYWYRQLPEEGLKFMVYLQKENIIDESGMPKERFSAEFPKEGPSILRIQQVVRGDSAAYFCASSPGSAGGQDTQYFGPGTRLTVL.

The CDR3 coding sequence is TGCAGCGTTGAAGAGGGGTACAGGGCCTCCTACGAGCAGTACTTC. Protein product: CSVEEGYRASYEQYF. The gene calls are TRBV29-1 and TRBJ2-7; D is possibly TRBD1 (6 bases). The CDR3 consists of 15 residues. Germline-derived CDR1 and CDR2 are SQVTM and ANQGSEA. V was shortened by 0 bases and J by 0 bases, with 12 bases between the two germline ends.

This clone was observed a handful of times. CDR3 in DNA: TGTGCCAGCACCCTTCTTATTCTGAACACTGAAGCTTTCTTT. Translated: CASTLLILNTEAFF. This rearrangement joins TRBV5-6 to TRBJ1-1; D not certain. Per the germline V gene, CDR1 is SGHDT and CDR2 is YYEEEE. V lost 6 bases, J lost 0 bases, and 12 bases lay in between. The CDR3 consists of 14 residues. Filled out from reference TRBV5-6 and TRBJ1-1, the complete variable domain reads DAGVTQSPTHLIKTRGQQVTLRCSPKSGHDTVSWYQQALGQGPQFIFQYYEEEERQRGNFPDRFSGHQFPNYSSELNVNALLLGDSALYLCASTLLILNTEAFFGQGTRLTVV.

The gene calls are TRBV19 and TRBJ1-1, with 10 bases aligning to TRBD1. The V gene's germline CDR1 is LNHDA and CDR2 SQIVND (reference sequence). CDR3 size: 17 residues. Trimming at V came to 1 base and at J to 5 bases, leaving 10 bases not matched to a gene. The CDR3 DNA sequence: TGTGCCAGTAGTATAGCCGCGCGGACAGGGGGTTTTACTGAAGCTTTCTTT. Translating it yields CASSIAARTGGFTEAFF.

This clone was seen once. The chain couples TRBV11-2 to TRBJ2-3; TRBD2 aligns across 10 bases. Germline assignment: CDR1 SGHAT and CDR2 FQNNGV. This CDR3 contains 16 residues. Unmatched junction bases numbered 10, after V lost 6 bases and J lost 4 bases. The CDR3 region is CASSLLGTSVADTQYF. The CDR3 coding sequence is TGTGCCAGCAGTCTACTGGGGACTAGCGTGGCAGATACGCAGTATTTT.

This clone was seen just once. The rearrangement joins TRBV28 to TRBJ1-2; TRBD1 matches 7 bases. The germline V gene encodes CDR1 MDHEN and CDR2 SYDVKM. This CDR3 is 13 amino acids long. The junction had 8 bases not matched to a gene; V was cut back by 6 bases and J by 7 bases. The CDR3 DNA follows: TGTGCCAGCAGACGAACAGGGGAAACTGGCTACACCTTC. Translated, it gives CASRRTGETGYTF.